This record concerns one T cell receptor beta chain sequence. Here immunoSEQ multiplex PCR was the method, and the copy in TCRdb shows in-frame clones only, minus some. The sample contains approximately 200,000 clones, roughly 87% of which appear only once. The entry originates in a study of blood T cell repertoires in COVID-19. What was sequenced was PBMCs or T cells enriched from blood (not recorded which). This sequence originates from a woman aged 30 to 39 who had recovered from COVID-19.

The CDR3 loop is CASSEAHTLSPGYTF. In DNA form, the CDR3 reads TGTGCCAGCAGTGAGGCTCACACCCTGTCCCCTGGCTACACCTTC. The genes are TRBV2 and TRBJ1-2; D not certain. Trimming removed 3 bases at V and 7 bases at J, with 18 bases between. The CDR3 extends over 15 amino acids. CDR1 and CDR2 (germline): SNHLY, FYNNEI.